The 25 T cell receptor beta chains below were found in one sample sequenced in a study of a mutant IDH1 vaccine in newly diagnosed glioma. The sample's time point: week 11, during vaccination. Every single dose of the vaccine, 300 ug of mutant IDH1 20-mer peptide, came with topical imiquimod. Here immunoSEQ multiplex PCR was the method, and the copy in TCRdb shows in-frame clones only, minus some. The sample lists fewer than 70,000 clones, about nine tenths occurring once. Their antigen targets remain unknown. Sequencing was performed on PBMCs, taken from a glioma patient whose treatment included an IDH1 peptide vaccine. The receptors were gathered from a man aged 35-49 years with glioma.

CDR3 region: CASSQVTQVGRSNSPLHF. The CDR3, as DNA: TGCGCCAGCAGCCAAGTCACACAGGTAGGGCGGAGCAATTCACCCCTCCACTTT. The chain employs TRBV4-3 and TRBJ1-6, with a weak D call TRBD1 (5 bases). This CDR3 has 18 amino acids. Germline V CDR1 and CDR2: LGHNA, YSLEER. V lost 1 base to trimming and J lost 7 bases, with 20 bases between them.

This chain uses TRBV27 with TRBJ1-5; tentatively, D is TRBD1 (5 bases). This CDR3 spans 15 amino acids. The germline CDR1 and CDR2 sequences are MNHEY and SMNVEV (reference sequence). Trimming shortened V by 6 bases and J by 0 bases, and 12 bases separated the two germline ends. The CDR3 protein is CASRRGTVSNQPQHF. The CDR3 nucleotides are TGTGCCAGCAGGCGAGGGACGGTTAGCAATCAGCCCCAGCATTTT.

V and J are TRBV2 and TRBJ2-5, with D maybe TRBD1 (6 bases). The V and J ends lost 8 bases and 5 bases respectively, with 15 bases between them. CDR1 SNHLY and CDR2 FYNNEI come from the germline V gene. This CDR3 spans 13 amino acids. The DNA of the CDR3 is TGTGCCAGCCTGCCTGGGACACGCGAGACCCAGTACTTC. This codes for CASLPGTRETQYF.

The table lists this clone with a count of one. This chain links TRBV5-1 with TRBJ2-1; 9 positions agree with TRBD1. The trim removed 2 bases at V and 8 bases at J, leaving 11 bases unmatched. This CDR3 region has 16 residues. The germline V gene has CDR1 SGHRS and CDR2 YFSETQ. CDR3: CASSFPLGQGKDEQFF. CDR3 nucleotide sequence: TGCGCCAGCAGCTTCCCGTTGGGACAGGGTAAGGATGAGCAGTTCTTC.

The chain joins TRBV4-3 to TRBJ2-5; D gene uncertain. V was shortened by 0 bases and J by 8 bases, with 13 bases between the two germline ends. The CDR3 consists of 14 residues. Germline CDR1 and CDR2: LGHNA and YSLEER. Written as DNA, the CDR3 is TGCGCCAGCAGCCAAGACGTCTCTACGACCACCCAGTACTTC. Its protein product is CASSQDVSTTTQYF.

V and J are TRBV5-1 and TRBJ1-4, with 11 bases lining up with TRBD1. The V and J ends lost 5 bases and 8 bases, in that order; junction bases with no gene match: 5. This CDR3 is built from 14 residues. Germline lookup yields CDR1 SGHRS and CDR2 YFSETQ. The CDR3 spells CASRLDRGREKLFF. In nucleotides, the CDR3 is TGCGCCAGCAGACTGGACAGGGGGCGGGAAAAACTGTTTTTT.

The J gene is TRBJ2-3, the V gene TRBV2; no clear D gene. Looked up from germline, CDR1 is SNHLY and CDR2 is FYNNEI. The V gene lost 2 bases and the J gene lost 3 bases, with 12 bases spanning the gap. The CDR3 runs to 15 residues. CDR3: CASSELGFITDTQYF. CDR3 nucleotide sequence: TGTGCCAGCAGTGAACTGGGGTTCATTACAGATACGCAGTATTTT.

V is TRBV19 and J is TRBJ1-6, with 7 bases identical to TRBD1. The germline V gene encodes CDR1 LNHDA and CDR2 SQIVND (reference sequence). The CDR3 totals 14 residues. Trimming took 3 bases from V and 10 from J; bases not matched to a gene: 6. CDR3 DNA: TGTGCCAGTAGTATTACAGGGGCCGGGTCACCCCTCCACTTT. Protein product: CASSITGAGSPLHF.

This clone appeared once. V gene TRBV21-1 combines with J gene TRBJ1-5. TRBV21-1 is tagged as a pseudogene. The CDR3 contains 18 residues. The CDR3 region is CASSKAGLVQPSNQPQHF. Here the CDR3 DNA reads TGTGCCAGCAGCAAAGCAGGACTGGTCCAGCCTAGCAATCAGCCCCAGCATTTT.

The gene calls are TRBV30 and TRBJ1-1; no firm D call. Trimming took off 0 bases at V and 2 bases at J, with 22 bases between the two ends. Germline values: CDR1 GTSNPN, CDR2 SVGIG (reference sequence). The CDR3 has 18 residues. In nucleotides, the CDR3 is TGTGCCTGGAGTGTATATTTATTTGTGGACCAACTCAACACTGAAGCTTTCTTT. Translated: CAWSVYLFVDQLNTEAFF.

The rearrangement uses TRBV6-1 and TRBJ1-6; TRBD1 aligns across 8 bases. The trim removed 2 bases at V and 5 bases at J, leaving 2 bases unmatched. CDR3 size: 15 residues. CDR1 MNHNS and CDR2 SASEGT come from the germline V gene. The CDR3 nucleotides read TGTGCCAGCAGTGAAAGGACAGGGAATAATTCACCCCTCCACTTT. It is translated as CASSERTGNNSPLHF.

The CDR3 loop reads CASSQEVNYGYTF. In DNA, the CDR3 is TGTGCCAGCAGCCAGGAGGTGAACTATGGCTACACCTTC. The chain uses TRBV16 and TRBJ1-2; D is uncertain. The CDR3 length is 13 residues. V lost 3 bases and J lost 2, with 7 bases in between. CDR1 KGHSY and CDR2 FQNENV come from the germline V gene. Looking up the rest from reference TRBV16 and TRBJ1-2 gives the full variable domain: GEEVAQTPKHLVRGEGQKAKLYCAPIKGHSYVFWYQQVLKNEFKFLISFQNENVFDETGMPKERFSAKCLPNSPCSLEIQATKLEDSAVYFCASSQEVNYGYTFGSGTRLTVV.

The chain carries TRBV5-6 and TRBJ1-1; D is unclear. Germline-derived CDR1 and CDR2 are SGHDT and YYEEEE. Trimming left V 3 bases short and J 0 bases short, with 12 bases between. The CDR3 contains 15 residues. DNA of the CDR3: TGTGCCAGCAGCTCGAGCCTCTTAATGAACACTGAAGCTTTCTTT. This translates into CASSSSLLMNTEAFF.

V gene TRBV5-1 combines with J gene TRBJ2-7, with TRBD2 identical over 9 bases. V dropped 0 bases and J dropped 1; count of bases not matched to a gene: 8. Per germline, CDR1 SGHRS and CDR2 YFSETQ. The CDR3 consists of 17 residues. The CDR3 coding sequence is TGCGCCAGCAGCTTGGCCGGGCGACTAGCGGTGTCCTACGAGCAGTACGTC. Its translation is CASSLAGRLAVSYEQYV.

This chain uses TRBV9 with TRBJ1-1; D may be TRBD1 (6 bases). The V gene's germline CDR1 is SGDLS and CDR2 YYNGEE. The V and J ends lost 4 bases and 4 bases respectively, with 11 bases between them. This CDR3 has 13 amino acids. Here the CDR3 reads CASSFGRGTEAFF. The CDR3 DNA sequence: TGTGCCAGCAGCTTCGGCAGGGGCACTGAAGCTTTCTTT.

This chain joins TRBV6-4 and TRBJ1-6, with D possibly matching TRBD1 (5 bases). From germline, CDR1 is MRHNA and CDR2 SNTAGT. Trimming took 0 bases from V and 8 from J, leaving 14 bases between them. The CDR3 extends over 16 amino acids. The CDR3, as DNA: TGTGCCAGCAGTGACTCGCCCCGGGGGGGGTATTCACCCCTCCACTTT. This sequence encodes CASSDSPRGGYSPLHF.

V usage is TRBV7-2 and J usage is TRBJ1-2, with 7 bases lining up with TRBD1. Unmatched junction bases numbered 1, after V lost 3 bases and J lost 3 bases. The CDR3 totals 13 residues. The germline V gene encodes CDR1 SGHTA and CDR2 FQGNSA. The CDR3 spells CASSFGTDYGYTF. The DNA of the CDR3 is TGTGCCAGCAGCTTTGGGACAGACTATGGCTACACCTTC.

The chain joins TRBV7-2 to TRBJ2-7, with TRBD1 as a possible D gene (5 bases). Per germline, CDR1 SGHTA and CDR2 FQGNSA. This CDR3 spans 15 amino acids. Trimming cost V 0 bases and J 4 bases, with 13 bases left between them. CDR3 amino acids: CASSLAGDSAYEQYF. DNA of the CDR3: TGTGCCAGCAGCTTAGCGGGCGACAGCGCGTACGAGCAGTACTTC.

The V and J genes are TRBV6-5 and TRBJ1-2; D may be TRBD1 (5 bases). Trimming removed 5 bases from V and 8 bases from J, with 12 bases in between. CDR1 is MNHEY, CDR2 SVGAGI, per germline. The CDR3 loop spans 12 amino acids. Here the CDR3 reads CASSRTGDGYTF. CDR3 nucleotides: TGTGCCAGCAGTCGTACGGGGGACGGCTACACCTTC.

The CDR3 sequence is CASSFNRDRVNYGYTF. The CDR3, as DNA: TGTGCCAGCAGCTTTAACCGGGACAGGGTTAACTATGGCTACACCTTC. The genes are TRBV7-6 and TRBJ1-2; 9 bases are shared with TRBD1. With 3 bases clipped from V and 1 base from J, the junction kept 6 bases outside the gene matches. CDR1 and CDR2 from the germline V gene are SGHVS and FNYEAQ. The CDR3 spans 16 residues.

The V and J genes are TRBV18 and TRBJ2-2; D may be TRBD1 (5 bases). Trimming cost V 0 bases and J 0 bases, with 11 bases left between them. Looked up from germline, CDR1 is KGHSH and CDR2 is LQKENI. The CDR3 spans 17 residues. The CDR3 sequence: CASSPPATATNTGELFF. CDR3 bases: TGTGCCAGCTCACCACCAGCGACAGCTACGAACACCGGGGAGCTGTTTTTT.

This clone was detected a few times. The CDR3 sequence: CASSPALGGTDTQYF. CDR3 sequence (DNA): TGTGCCAGCTCACCGGCTCTCGGGGGCACAGATACGCAGTATTTT. This chain joins TRBV18 and TRBJ2-3; perhaps TRBD2 as D (5 bases). V dropped 3 bases and J dropped 1 base, with 11 bases sitting between them. The length of the CDR3 is 15 residues. Germline V gene lookup returns CDR1 KGHSH and CDR2 LQKENI.

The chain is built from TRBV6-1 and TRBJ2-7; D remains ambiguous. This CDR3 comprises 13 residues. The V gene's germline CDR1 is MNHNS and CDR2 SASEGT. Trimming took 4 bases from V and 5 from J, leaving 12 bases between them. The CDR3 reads CASSGENVHEQYF. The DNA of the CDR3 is TGTGCCAGCAGTGGAGAAAACGTCCACGAGCAGTACTTC.

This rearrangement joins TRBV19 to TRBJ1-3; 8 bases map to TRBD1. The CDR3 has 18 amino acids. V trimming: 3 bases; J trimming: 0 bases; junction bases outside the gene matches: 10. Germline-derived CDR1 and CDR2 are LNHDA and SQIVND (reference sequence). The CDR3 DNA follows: TGTGCCAGTAGTATCCCGGGGACAGGAATATACTCTGGAAACACCATATATTTT. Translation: CASSIPGTGIYSGNTIYF.

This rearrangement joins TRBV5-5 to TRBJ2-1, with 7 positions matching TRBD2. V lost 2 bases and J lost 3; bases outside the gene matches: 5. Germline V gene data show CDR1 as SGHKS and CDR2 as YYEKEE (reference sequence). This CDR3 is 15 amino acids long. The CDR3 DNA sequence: TGTGCCAGCAGCTTCGCTTGGGAGGGCTACAATGAGCAGTTCTTC. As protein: CASSFAWEGYNEQFF.